This T cell receptor (beta chain) came from a study of T cells expressing NK-cell markers. Study-wide context: Sequenced donors, eight in total, included seven who were HCMV-seropositive and one who was seronegative. Points from the study as a whole: Questions lingered over whether expanded NKG2C+ T cell clones were HCMV-specific.

The authors made TCR beta cDNA libraries by 5'RACE template switching. This switching added a universal primer site and UMIs. From the 5' RACE reads, TCRdb lists one entry per CDR3 protein and no DNA. The sample has around 260,000 distinct CDR3 sequences, and its top ten clones hold around 4%. The CDR3 covers 14 residues. Germline values: CDR1 SGHRS, CDR2 YFSETQ. On this clonotype itself: Its antigen is not known.

This sequence originates from a woman aged 18-69 years in good health. Sequenced material: blood T cells: a sorted CD56 or NKG2C T cell subset, CD4+ or CD8+ T cells, or bulk PBMC T cells (not recorded which). V gene TRBV5-1 combines with J gene TRBJ1-5; with no DNA, the TCRdb D assignment of TRBD1 cannot be verified. The CDR3 protein is CASSLGDLNQPQHF.